This paragraph covers one TCR beta chain sequence. Living in 25 or so US areas, the participants were between roughly 18 and 89 years of age. For recovered donors of Cohort 3, there were two negative PCRs, clearance, or symptom resolution. The sample comes from a study of blood T cell repertoires in COVID-19. Overall study: Nucleic acid was either cDNA or gDNA, and it came from T cells, B-cell-depleted T cells, or PBMCs.

The repertoire was sequenced with immunoSEQ multiplex PCR; TCRdb's copy has only in-frame clones and lacks some. Of 240,000 or so clones detected, roughly 88% appear once; the ten largest clones hold approximately 2%. The germline V and J ends were trimmed by 3 bases and 4 bases, with 10 bases remaining between them. The CDR3 length is 13 residues. J is TRBJ2-7 and V is TRBV12-3 or TRBV12-4; D unclear. The sample taken for sequencing was PBMCs or T cells enriched from blood (not recorded which). The origin of this receptor is a woman aged 45-60 years who had recovered from COVID-19. As DNA, the CDR3 is TGTGCCAGCAGTTTGAACAGAGCTTACGAGCAGTACTTC. Protein: CASSLNRAYEQYF.